This record covers a single TCR beta chain. The V end lost 5 bases, the J end lost 9 bases, and 11 bases lay between the germline ends. The CDR3 runs to 12 residues. CDR1 is SGHAT and CDR2 is FQNNGV in the germline V gene. The sample comes from a study of blood T cell repertoires in COVID-19. Libraries were prepared by immunoSEQ multiplex PCR; TCRdb keeps only in-frame clonotypes and omits some of them. The sample lists over 35,000 clones, approximately 91% occurring once. This clonotype was sampled from a woman in her 30s in a cohort sampled during active COVID-19. Sequencing was performed on peripheral blood. The chain is built from TRBV11-2 and TRBJ2-1; no clear D gene. The CDR3 DNA reads TGTGCCAGCAGCCGCCTTCTAGGTGAGCAGTTCTTC. It codes for CASSRLLGEQFF.